The 24 T cell receptor beta chains below all came from one sample that was sequenced in a study of blood T cell repertoires in COVID-19. Profiled with immunoSEQ multiplex PCR; TCRdb holds only in-frame clones, not every one. The sample has about 180,000 clones; around 83% are singletons. The sample comprised peripheral blood. The receptors come from a woman aged 25 to 45 with active or convalescent COVID-19.

This clone was observed a single time. The genes are TRBV5-1 and TRBJ1-3; a weak D match, TRBD1 (6 bases). Per germline, CDR1 SGHRS and CDR2 YFSETQ. This CDR3 contains 16 residues. Trimming removed 0 bases at V and 0 bases at J, with 10 bases between. The CDR3 sequence is CASSLGGQSSGNTIYF. CDR3 DNA: TGCGCCAGCAGCTTGGGAGGACAGAGCTCTGGAAACACCATATATTTT.

V and J are TRBV30 and TRBJ1-1, with 9 bases fitting TRBD1. Germline V CDR1 and CDR2: GTSNPN, SVGIG (reference sequence). Trimming cost V 3 bases and J 5 bases; bases outside gene matches: 7. The CDR3 covers 14 residues. CDR3 nucleotides: TGTGCCTGGAGGGACACGGGACAGGGAACTGAAGCTTTCTTT. Translated: CAWRDTGQGTEAFF. Full variable domain (missing parts from reference TRBV30 and TRBJ1-1): SQTIHQWPATLVQPVGSPLSLECTVEGTSNPNLYWYRQAAGRGLQLLFYSVGIGQISSEVPQNLSASRPQDRQFILSSKKLLLSDSGFYLCAWRDTGQGTEAFFGQGTRLTVV.

The J gene is TRBJ2-2, the V gene TRBV9; 10 bases align to TRBD2. The CDR3 has 15 amino acids. CDR1 and CDR2 from the germline V gene are SGDLS and YYNGEE. J lost 1 base, V lost 6 bases, and 3 bases had no gene match. CDR3 sequence: CASTPSGGNTGELFF. DNA for the CDR3: TGTGCCAGCACCCCTAGCGGGGGGAACACCGGGGAGCTGTTTTTT.

The V call is TRBV9, the J call TRBJ1-2; 9 bases align to TRBD1. This CDR3 contains 14 residues. CDR1 SGDLS and CDR2 YYNGEE come from the germline V gene. V gave up 0 bases and J gave up 6 bases; unmatched junction bases: 3. The CDR3 DNA reads TGTGCCAGCAGCGTAGATGGGACAGGGAATGGCTACACCTTC. Protein product: CASSVDGTGNGYTF.

This rearrangement joins TRBV7-9 to TRBJ1-4; D may be TRBD1 (6 bases). The germline V gene has CDR1 SEHNR and CDR2 FQNEAQ (reference sequence). Between the trimmed V and J ends, which lost 5 bases and 6 bases, there was a span of 13 bases. The CDR3 runs to 14 residues. The DNA for the CDR3 is TGTGCCAGCAGCGTCCGGGACACTTATGAAAAACTGTTTTTT. This encodes CASSVRDTYEKLFF.

This chain links TRBV2 with TRBJ1-2, with D maybe TRBD1 (6 bases). From germline, CDR1 is SNHLY and CDR2 FYNNEI. The length of the CDR3 is 12 residues. V lost 6 bases and J lost 4, with 9 bases in between. CDR3 amino acids: CASRGTPYGYTF. DNA for the CDR3: TGTGCCAGCAGGGGGACACCCTATGGCTACACCTTC.

Here the CDR3 DNA reads TGTGCCAGTAACGCCGGCGACAGGGGGCTCGAAGAGGAAAAACTGTTTTTT. Translation gives CASNAGDRGLEEEKLFF. The genes are TRBV19 and TRBJ1-4, with 10 nucleotides matching TRBD1. The trim removed 7 bases at V and 8 bases at J, leaving 16 bases unmatched. The CDR3 covers 17 residues. Germline values: CDR1 LNHDA, CDR2 SQIVND (reference sequence).

The DNA of the CDR3 is TGTGCCAGCAGCAGGGCGGGGGCGACTGAAGCTTTCTTT. Its translation: CASSRAGATEAFF. The chain carries TRBV5-4 and TRBJ1-1, with a possible D match to TRBD1 (6 bases). The V gene's germline CDR1 is SGHNT and CDR2 YYREEE (reference sequence). The CDR3 is 13 residues long. Trimming pared 4 bases from V and 5 bases from J, leaving 12 bases between.

The V gene is TRBV9, the J gene TRBJ2-2, with 8 bases lining up with TRBD2. With 4 bases clipped from V and 2 bases from J, the junction kept 7 bases outside the gene matches. The germline V gene encodes CDR1 SGDLS and CDR2 YYNGEE. The CDR3 consists of 16 residues. This CDR3 is CASSPRGGSNTGELFF. The CDR3 DNA reads TGTGCCAGCAGCCCACGGGGGGGATCCAACACCGGGGAGCTGTTTTTT.

The J gene is TRBJ2-5, the V gene TRBV5-4, with 12 bases aligning to TRBD2. Trimming cost V 2 bases and J 10 bases; bases outside gene matches: 3. CDR3 size: 13 residues. CDR1 SGHNT and CDR2 YYREEE come from the germline V gene (reference sequence). DNA for the CDR3: TGTGCCAGCAGCTTACTAGCGGGGGGCCTCCAGTACTTC. It codes for CASSLLAGGLQYF.

The chain carries TRBV25-1 and TRBJ2-7, with D maybe TRBD2 (5 bases). From germline, CDR1 is MGHDK and CDR2 SYGVNS. V shed 3 bases and J shed 0 bases, with 12 bases lying between them. There are 15 residues in the CDR3. The CDR3 sequence is CASSEYEGSSYEQYF. CDR3 DNA: TGTGCCAGCAGTGAGTATGAAGGGAGCTCCTACGAGCAGTACTTC.

This clone was seen a few times. V and J are TRBV15 and TRBJ1-4; no definite D call. V was trimmed by 1 base and J by 4 bases, leaving 4 bases between them. This CDR3 is built from 13 residues. Germline CDR1 is LNHNV and CDR2 is YYDKDF (reference sequence). CDR3 protein: CATSRAHNEKLFF. The DNA for the CDR3 is TGTGCCACCAGCAGAGCACATAATGAAAAACTGTTTTTT.

This chain links TRBV7-2 with TRBJ1-1, with unresolved D. Trimming pared 3 bases from V and 1 base from J, leaving 9 bases between. Germline CDR1 SGHTA, CDR2 FQGNSA. The CDR3 is made up of 14 amino acids. The CDR3 reads CASSFGWRNTEAFF. The CDR3 region has the DNA TGTGCCAGCAGCTTCGGGTGGAGGAACACTGAAGCTTTCTTT.

This clone appeared a single time. CDR3 amino acids: CASSGSGQETQYF. The CDR3 DNA reads TGTGCCAGCAGTGGAAGCGGCCAAGAGACCCAGTACTTC. The chain employs TRBV25-1 and TRBJ2-5; D may be TRBD2 (5 bases). This CDR3 comprises 13 residues. Between the trimmed V and J ends, which lost 4 bases and 1 base, there was a span of 7 bases. In germline, CDR1 is MGHDK, CDR2 SYGVNS.

This rearrangement joins TRBV19 to TRBJ2-1; D not resolved. The CDR3 sequence is 15 residues long. Trimming pared 3 bases from V and 0 bases from J, leaving 9 bases between. Germline V gene data show CDR1 as LNHDA and CDR2 as SQIVND (reference sequence). DNA for the CDR3: TGTGCCAGTAGTATCTCGGTAAACTCCTACAATGAGCAGTTCTTC. This gives the protein CASSISVNSYNEQFF.

V gene TRBV4-1 combines with J gene TRBJ2-3, with TRBD1 matching over 12 bases. V lost 3 bases to trimming and J lost 6 bases; unmatched junction nucleotides: 10. CDR3 size: 17 residues. Germline CDR1 reads MGHRA; CDR2 reads YSYEKL. This CDR3 reads CASSQGTGGVFRDTQYF. In DNA, the CDR3 is TGCGCCAGCAGCCAGGGGACAGGGGGCGTCTTTAGGGATACGCAGTATTTT.

This clone was counted between two and nine times. The chain couples TRBV28 to TRBJ2-1, with 12 positions matching TRBD2. V shed 7 bases and J 6 bases; nucleotides not matched to a gene: 7. CDR3 length: 15 residues. Germline V gene data show CDR1 as MDHEN and CDR2 as SYDVKM. The CDR3 region is CASTPLAGGVNEQFF. The CDR3 DNA sequence: TGTGCCAGCACCCCCCTAGCGGGAGGGGTCAATGAGCAGTTCTTC.

The chain recombines TRBV4-1 with TRBJ2-2, with D possibly matching TRBD2 (6 bases). V was trimmed by 3 bases and J by 7 bases, leaving 12 bases between them. CDR1 is MGHRA and CDR2 is YSYEKL in the germline V gene. There are 14 residues in the CDR3. The CDR3 DNA reads as TGCGCCAGCAGCCAGAGGTCGGGGGACGGGGAGCTGTTTTTT. Protein product: CASSQRSGDGELFF.

The chain recombines TRBV7-9 with TRBJ2-1; 8 nucleotides align to TRBD2. The J segment lost 5 bases and the V segment lost 5 bases, leaving 11 bases of the junction unmatched. The CDR3 has 16 residues. CDR1 and CDR2 (germline): SEHNR, FQNEAQ (reference sequence). The CDR3 nucleotides read TGTGCCAGCAGCCCACCGGGAGGGGCTATGGACAATGAGCAGTTCTTC. This translates into CASSPPGGAMDNEQFF.

The J gene is TRBJ1-2, the V gene TRBV27, with 7 positions matching TRBD1. V was clipped by 4 bases and J by 7 bases; unmatched bases: 15. This CDR3 spans 16 amino acids. The germline V gene encodes CDR1 MNHEY and CDR2 SMNVEV (reference sequence). The CDR3 protein is CASSSIQGFGHFGYTF. The CDR3 coding sequence is TGTGCCAGCAGTTCCATACAGGGGTTTGGGCATTTTGGCTACACCTTC.

The chain carries TRBV5-1 and TRBJ2-7, with D possibly matching TRBD2 (6 bases). There are 15 residues in the CDR3. Germline V lookup: CDR1 SGHRS, CDR2 YFSETQ. V lost 0 bases, J lost 2 bases, and 12 bases lay in between. The CDR3 reads CASSLVGGTTYEQYF. The CDR3 region has the DNA TGCGCCAGCAGCTTGGTTGGGGGGACGACCTACGAGCAGTACTTC.

The rearrangement links TRBV28 to TRBJ2-7; D perhaps matches TRBD1 (5 bases). This CDR3 has 14 amino acids. V lost 3 bases, J lost 0 bases, and 9 bases lay in between. From germline, CDR1 is MDHEN and CDR2 SYDVKM. This chain's CDR3 is CASSLPGISYEQYF. DNA for the CDR3: TGTGCCAGCAGTTTGCCAGGGATCTCCTACGAGCAGTACTTC.

This clone was counted a few times. DNA for the CDR3: TGTGCCAGCAGCGCGGGGACACTGGGGTGGCCCAATGAGCAGTTCTTC. It specifies CASSAGTLGWPNEQFF. The chain has TRBV9 and TRBJ2-1; D possibly corresponds to TRBD1 (6 bases). This CDR3 contains 16 residues. The germline V gene has CDR1 SGDLS and CDR2 YYNGEE. The V end lost 3 bases, the J end lost 6 bases, and 19 bases lay between the germline ends.

V usage is TRBV7-8 and J usage is TRBJ1-3, with 9 bases aligning to TRBD1. CDR1 and CDR2 (germline): SGHVS, FQNEAQ. This CDR3 comprises 18 residues. After removal of 5 bases from V and 2 bases from J, the junction contained 13 bases not matched to a gene. The CDR3 DNA reads as TGTGCCAGCAGCCTCTTACCGGGACAGGGAAGTCCTGGAAACACCATATATTTT. Translation gives CASSLLPGQGSPGNTIYF. Complete variable domain (other parts from reference TRBV7-8 and TRBJ1-3): GAGVSQSPRYKVAKRGQDVALRCDPISGHVSLFWYQQALGQGPEFLTYFQNEAQLDKSGLPSDRFFAERPEGSVSTLKIQRTQQEDSAVYLCASSLLPGQGSPGNTIYFGEGSWLTVV.